This T cell receptor beta chain was identified during a study of early T cells in non-severe SARS-CoV-2 infection. Unique molecular identifiers tagged individual cDNA molecules. MiXCR, applied by TCRdb to the 5' RACE reads, yields one record per CDR3 protein. The data show approximately 67,000 distinct CDR3 sequences, with less than 9.5% seen just once and around 3.5% held by the top ten. The J segment lost 0 bases and the V segment lost 3 bases, leaving 4 bases of the junction unmatched. CDR3 length: 15 amino acids. Per germline, CDR1 SGDLS and CDR2 YYNGEE. Source material: whole blood. V is TRBV9 and J is TRBJ2-3; 7 bases fit TRBD1. This sequence originates from an adult who was a healthcare worker with PCR-confirmed SARS-CoV-2 infection or an uninfected control (not recorded which). This CDR3 reads CASSAKQGSTDTQYF. The CDR3 coding sequence is TGTGCCAGCAGCGCCAAACAGGGGAGCACAGATACGCAGTATTTT.